The 15 T cell receptor beta chains presented below share a single source sample, sequenced in a study of Ad26.COV2.S vaccination and SARS-CoV-2 variants. Measured with immunoSEQ multiplex PCR; TCRdb has only the in-frame clones, and not every one. The data show roughly 350,000 clones, around 89% seen once. Treatment: about 20 received Ad26.COV2.S at low or high dose, single or two shots; several received placebo; per-sample allocation not given. Sampling happened 63 days after the first vaccine or placebo injection. The sample was peripheral blood, taken in a trial of Ad26.COV2.S vaccine versus placebo. These receptors came from a person aged 18-65 years who received the Ad26.COV2.S COVID-19 vaccine or a placebo.

The V and J genes are TRBV6-5 and TRBJ2-7, with D maybe TRBD1 (6 bases). V was cut by 6 bases and J by 6 bases, with 12 bases left in between. Germline CDR1 MNHEY, CDR2 SVGAGI. The CDR3 extends over 12 amino acids. The chain's CDR3 is CASRKQGREQYF. CDR3 sequence (DNA): TGTGCCAGCAGGAAACAGGGACGCGAGCAGTACTTC.

The V gene is TRBV7-2, the J gene TRBJ2-3; 9 bases are shared with TRBD2. The CDR3 contains 19 residues. In germline, CDR1 is SGHTA, CDR2 FQGNSA. V was clipped by 6 bases and J by 1 base; unmatched bases: 17. The CDR3 DNA follows: TGTGCCAGCAGGTTGCTAGCGGGACAGTTCGGGGGCCGCACAGATACGCAGTATTTT. This codes for CASRLLAGQFGGRTDTQYF.

The V call is TRBV6-5, the J call TRBJ2-3; 9 nucleotides line up with TRBD2. Germline CDR1 reads MNHEY; CDR2 reads SVGAGI. J lost 5 bases, V lost 6 bases, and 9 bases had no gene match. This CDR3 region has 15 residues. CDR3 in amino acids: CASSSSSGKIDTQYF. CDR3 coding DNA: TGTGCCAGCAGCTCCTCTAGCGGGAAGATAGATACGCAGTATTTT.

The rearrangement uses TRBV6-1 and TRBJ1-6; 11 bases are a match to TRBD1. J gave up 10 bases and V 1 base, and 0 bases lay outside the gene matches. CDR3 length equals 14 residues. Looked up from germline, CDR1 is MNHNS and CDR2 is SASEGT. As DNA, the CDR3 is TGTGCCAGCAGTGAAGGGACAGGGGGCTCACCCCTCCACTTT. It encodes CASSEGTGGSPLHF.

V usage is TRBV6-6 and J usage is TRBJ2-3, with D unclear. Trimming left V 8 bases short and J 0 bases short, with 12 bases between. Germline values: CDR1 MNHNY, CDR2 SVGAGI (reference sequence). CDR3 length: 14 amino acids. In DNA form, the CDR3 reads TGTGCCAGCGATACAGCGCCAAGCACAGATACGCAGTATTTT. This sequence encodes CASDTAPSTDTQYF.

This clone appeared a single time. This rearrangement joins TRBV12-5 to TRBJ2-7; no clear D. V lost 1 base, J lost 3 bases, and 7 bases lay in between. The CDR3 has 13 residues. Germline V gives CDR1 LGHNT, CDR2 FRNRAP. The CDR3 coding sequence is TGTGCTAGTGGTTTGGAGGACGGCTACGAGCAGTACTTC. Translating it yields CASGLEDGYEQYF.

The V gene is TRBV11-3, the J gene TRBJ2-2; tentative D call: TRBD2 (5 bases). Trimming took off 0 bases at V and 1 base at J, with 9 bases between the two ends. The CDR3 length is 16 residues. Germline lookup yields CDR1 SGHNT and CDR2 YENEEA. CDR3 DNA: TGTGCCAGCAGCTTAGATCGGGGAGAGAACACCGGGGAGCTGTTTTTT. Translating gives CASSLDRGENTGELFF.

The rearrangement joins TRBV11-3 to TRBJ2-2; D remains unclear. V was trimmed by 0 bases and J by 4 bases, leaving 3 bases between them. The germline gives CDR1 SGHNT, CDR2 YENEEA. The CDR3 runs 13 residues. The CDR3 sequence is CASSLDSTGELFF. CDR3 in DNA: TGTGCCAGCAGCTTAGATTCCACCGGGGAGCTGTTTTTT.

The genes are TRBV5-1 and TRBJ2-3; TRBD1 matches 12 bases. Germline trimming cut 2 bases from V and 3 bases from J; bases unmatched to any gene: 4. Germline V gene lookup returns CDR1 SGHRS and CDR2 YFSETQ. This CDR3 is built from 16 residues. This chain's CDR3 is CASSLSGQGATDTQYF. CDR3 DNA sequence: TGCGCCAGCAGCTTATCGGGACAGGGGGCTACAGATACGCAGTATTTT. The variable domain in full, completed from reference TRBV5-1 and TRBJ2-3, reads KAGVTQTPRYLIKTRGQQVTLSCSPISGHRSVSWYQQTPGQGLQFLFEYFSETQRNKGNFPGRFSGRQFSNSRSEMNVSTLELGDSALYLCASSLSGQGATDTQYFGPGTRLTVL.

The V call is TRBV5-1, the J call TRBJ1-6, with D unclear. CDR3 length equals 14 residues. The V end was cut by 1 base, the J end by 5 bases, with 7 bases between. Per germline, CDR1 SGHRS and CDR2 YFSETQ. CDR3 nucleotide sequence: TGCGCCAGCAGCTTGACAGTTAATAATTCACCCCTCCACTTT. This codes for CASSLTVNNSPLHF.

The chain employs TRBV6-5 and TRBJ2-3; D is unresolved. V was shortened by 6 bases and J by 2 bases, with 9 bases between the two germline ends. Germline CDR1 and CDR2: MNHEY and SVGAGI. This CDR3 contains 13 residues. This chain's CDR3 is CASRDGYTDTQYF. CDR3 DNA: TGTGCCAGCAGAGATGGATACACAGATACGCAGTATTTT.

This sequence joins TRBV7-2 and TRBJ1-2, with D maybe TRBD1 (5 bases). The germline V gene encodes CDR1 SGHTA and CDR2 FQGNSA. Trimming took 4 bases from V and 0 from J, leaving 12 bases between them. The CDR3 spans 15 residues. CDR3 protein: CASSSGFRANYGYTF. The CDR3 bases are TGTGCCAGCAGCTCAGGGTTTCGGGCTAACTATGGCTACACCTTC.

The V and J genes are TRBV27 and TRBJ2-1; 7 bases line up with TRBD1. V was pared by 4 bases and J by 4 bases, with 4 bases of the junction left unmatched. The CDR3 length is 14 residues. Germline assignment: CDR1 MNHEY and CDR2 SMNVEV (reference sequence). This chain's CDR3 is CASSSQTGYNEQFF. The CDR3 nucleotides are TGTGCCAGCAGTTCACAGACAGGGTACAATGAGCAGTTCTTC.

The chain has TRBV27 and TRBJ1-5; the D gene is possibly TRBD1 (5 bases). This CDR3 spans 13 amino acids. V lost 3 bases and J lost 5, with 8 bases in between. The germline CDR1 and CDR2 sequences are MNHEY and SMNVEV (reference sequence). CDR3 protein: CASSFVGDQPQHF. The CDR3 coding sequence is TGTGCCAGCAGTTTTGTAGGGGATCAGCCCCAGCATTTT.

The genes are TRBV5-4 and TRBJ2-7; no reliable D call. Germline V gives CDR1 SGHNT, CDR2 YYREEE (reference sequence). The CDR3 extends over 13 amino acids. V dropped 4 bases and J dropped 6 bases, with 14 bases sitting between them. DNA for the CDR3: TGTGCCAGCAGCCACCTTGCCTTCGCCGAGCAGTACTTC. It codes for CASSHLAFAEQYF.